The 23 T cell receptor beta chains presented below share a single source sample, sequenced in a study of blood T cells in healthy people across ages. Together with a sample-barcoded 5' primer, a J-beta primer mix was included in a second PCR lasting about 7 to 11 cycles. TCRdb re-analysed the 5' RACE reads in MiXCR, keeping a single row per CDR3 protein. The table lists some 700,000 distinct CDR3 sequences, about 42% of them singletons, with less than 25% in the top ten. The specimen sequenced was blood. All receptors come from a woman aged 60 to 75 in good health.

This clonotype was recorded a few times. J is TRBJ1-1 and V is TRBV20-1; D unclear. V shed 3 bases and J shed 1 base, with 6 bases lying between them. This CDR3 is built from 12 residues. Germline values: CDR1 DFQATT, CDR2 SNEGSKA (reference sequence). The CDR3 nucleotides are TGCAGTGCTAGTAGGAAGAACACTGAAGCTTTCTTT. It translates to CSASRKNTEAFF.

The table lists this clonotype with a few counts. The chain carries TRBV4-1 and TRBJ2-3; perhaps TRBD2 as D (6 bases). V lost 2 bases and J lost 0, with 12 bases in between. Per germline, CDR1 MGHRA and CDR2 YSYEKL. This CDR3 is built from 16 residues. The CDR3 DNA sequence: TGCGCCAGCAGCCAAAGTCTCGCGGGAAGCACAGATACGCAGTATTTT. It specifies CASSQSLAGSTDTQYF.

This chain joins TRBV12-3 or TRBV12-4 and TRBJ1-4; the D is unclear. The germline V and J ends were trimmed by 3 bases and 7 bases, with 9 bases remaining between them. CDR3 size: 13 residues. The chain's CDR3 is CASSLREGEKLFF. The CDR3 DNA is TGTGCCAGCAGTTTGCGTGAGGGTGAAAAACTGTTTTTT.

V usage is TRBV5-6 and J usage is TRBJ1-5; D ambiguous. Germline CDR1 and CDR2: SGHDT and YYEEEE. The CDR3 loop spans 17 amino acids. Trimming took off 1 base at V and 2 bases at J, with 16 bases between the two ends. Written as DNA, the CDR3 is TGTGCCAGCAGCTTGCTTGGGGATGCGATGGGCAATCAGCCCCAGCATTTT. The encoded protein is CASSLLGDAMGNQPQHF. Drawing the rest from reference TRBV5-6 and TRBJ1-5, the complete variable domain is DAGVTQSPTHLIKTRGQQVTLRCSPKSGHDTVSWYQQALGQGPQFIFQYYEEEERQRGNFPDRFSGHQFPNYSSELNVNALLLGDSALYLCASSLLGDAMGNQPQHFGDGTRLSIL.

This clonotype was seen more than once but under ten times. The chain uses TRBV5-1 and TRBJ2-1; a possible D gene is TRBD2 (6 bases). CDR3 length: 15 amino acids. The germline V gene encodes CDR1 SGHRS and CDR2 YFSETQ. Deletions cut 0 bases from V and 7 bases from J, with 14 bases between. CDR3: CASSLVASVGNEQFF. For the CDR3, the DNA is TGCGCCAGCAGCTTGGTAGCTAGCGTCGGGAATGAGCAGTTCTTC. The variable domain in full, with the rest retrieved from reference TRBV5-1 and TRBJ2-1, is KAGVTQTPRYLIKTRGQQVTLSCSPISGHRSVSWYQQTPGQGLQFLFEYFSETQRNKGNFPGRFSGRQFSNSRSEMNVSTLELGDSALYLCASSLVASVGNEQFFGPGTRLTVL.

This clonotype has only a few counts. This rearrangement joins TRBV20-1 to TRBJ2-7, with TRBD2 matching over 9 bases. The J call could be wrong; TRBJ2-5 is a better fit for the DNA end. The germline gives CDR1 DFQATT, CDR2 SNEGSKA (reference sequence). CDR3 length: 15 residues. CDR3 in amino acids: CSARDHQRGVETQYF. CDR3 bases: TGCAGTGCTAGAGATCACCAGCGGGGGGTGGAGACCCAGTACTTC.

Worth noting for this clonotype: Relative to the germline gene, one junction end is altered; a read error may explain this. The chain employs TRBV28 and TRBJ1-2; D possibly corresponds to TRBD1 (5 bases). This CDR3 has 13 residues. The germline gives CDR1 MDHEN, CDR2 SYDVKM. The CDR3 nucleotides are TGTGCCAGCAGTTCCAGACAGTCGGATGGCTACATCTTC. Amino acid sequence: CASSSRQSDGYIF.

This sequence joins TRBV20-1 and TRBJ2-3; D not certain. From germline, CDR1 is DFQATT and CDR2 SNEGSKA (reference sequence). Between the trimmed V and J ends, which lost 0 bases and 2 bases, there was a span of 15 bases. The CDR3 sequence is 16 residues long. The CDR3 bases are TGCAGTGCTAGAGATAGGGCCAGGAGATACACAGATACGCAGTATTTT. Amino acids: CSARDRARRYTDTQYF.

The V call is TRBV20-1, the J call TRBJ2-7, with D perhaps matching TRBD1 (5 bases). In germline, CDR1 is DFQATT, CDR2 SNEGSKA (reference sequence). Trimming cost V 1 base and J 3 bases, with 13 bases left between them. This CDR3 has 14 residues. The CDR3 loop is CSARADSHSYEQYF. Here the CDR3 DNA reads TGCAGTGCTAGAGCTGACAGCCACAGCTACGAGCAGTACTTC.

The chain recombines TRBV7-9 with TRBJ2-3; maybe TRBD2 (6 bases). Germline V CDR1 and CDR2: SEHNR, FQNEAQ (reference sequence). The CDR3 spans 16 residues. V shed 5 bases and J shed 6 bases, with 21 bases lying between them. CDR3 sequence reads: CASSPRDSLPGDTQYF. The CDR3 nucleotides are TGTGCCAGCAGCCCCCGGGACTCGCTCCCCGGGGATACGCAGTATTTT.

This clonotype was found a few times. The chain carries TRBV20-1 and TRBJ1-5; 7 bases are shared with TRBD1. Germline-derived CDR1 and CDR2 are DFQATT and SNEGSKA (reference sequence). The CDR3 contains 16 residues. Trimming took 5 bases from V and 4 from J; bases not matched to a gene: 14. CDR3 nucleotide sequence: TGCAGTGCTTCCTCCAGCGGGACAGCGGTTAATCAGCCCCAGCATTTT. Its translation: CSASSSGTAVNQPQHF.

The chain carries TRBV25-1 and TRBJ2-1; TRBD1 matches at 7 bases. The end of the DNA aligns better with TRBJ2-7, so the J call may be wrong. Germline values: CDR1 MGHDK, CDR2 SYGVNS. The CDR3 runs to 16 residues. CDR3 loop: CASHPRQGSSNNEQYF. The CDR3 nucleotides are TGTGCCAGCCACCCACGACAGGGAAGCTCCAACAATGAGCAGTACTTC.

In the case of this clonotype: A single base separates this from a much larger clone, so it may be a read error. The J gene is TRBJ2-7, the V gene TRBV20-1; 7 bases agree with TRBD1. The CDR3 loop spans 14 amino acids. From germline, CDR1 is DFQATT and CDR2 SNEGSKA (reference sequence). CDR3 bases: TGCTGTGCCCCGACAGGGCCCTCTCACTACGAGCAGTACTTC. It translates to CCAPTGPSHYEQYF.

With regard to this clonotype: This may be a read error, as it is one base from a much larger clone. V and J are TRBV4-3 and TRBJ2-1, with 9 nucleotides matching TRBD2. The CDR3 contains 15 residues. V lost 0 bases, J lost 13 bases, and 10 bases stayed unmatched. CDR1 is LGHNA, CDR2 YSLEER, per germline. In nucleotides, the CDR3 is TGCGCCAGCAGCCAAGATCTAGCGGGAAGGGGGGCCCAGTTCTTC. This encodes CASSQDLAGRGAQFF.

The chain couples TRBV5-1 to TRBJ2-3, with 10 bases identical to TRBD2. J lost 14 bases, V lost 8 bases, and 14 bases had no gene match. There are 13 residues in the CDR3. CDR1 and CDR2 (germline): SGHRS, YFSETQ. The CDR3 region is CASRFTQREGWYF. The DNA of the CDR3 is TGCGCCAGTAGATTCACCCAGCGGGAGGGGTGGTATTTT.

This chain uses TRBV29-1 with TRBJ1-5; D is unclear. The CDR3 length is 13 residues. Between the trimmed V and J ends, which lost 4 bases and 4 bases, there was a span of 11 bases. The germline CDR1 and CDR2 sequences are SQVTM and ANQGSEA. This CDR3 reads CSVVLHQNQPQHF. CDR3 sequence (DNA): TGCAGCGTTGTGCTACATCAGAATCAGCCCCAGCATTTT. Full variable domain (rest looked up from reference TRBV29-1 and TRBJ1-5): SAVISQKPSRDICQRGTSLTIQCQVDSQVTMMFWYRQQPGQSLTLIATANQGSEATYESGFVIDKFPISRPNLTFSTLTVSNMSPEDSSIYLCSVVLHQNQPQHFGDGTRLSIL.

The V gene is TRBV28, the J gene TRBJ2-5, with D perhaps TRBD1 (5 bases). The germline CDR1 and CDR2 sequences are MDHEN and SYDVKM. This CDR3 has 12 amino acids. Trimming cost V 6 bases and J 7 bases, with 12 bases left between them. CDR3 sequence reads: CASRIERGTQYF. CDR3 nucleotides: TGTGCCAGCAGAATAGAAAGGGGGACCCAGTACTTC.

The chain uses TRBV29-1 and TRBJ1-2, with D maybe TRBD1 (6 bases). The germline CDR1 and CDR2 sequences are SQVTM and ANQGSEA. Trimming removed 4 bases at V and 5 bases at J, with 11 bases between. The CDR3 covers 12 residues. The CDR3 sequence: CSVVGGAYGYTF. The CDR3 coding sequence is TGCAGCGTTGTAGGGGGGGCTTATGGCTACACCTTC.

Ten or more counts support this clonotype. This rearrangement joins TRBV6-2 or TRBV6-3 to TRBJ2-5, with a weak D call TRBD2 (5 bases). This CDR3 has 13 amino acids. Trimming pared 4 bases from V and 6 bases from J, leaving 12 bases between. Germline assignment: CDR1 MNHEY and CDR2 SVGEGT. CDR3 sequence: CASSWVERKTQYF. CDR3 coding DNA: TGTGCCAGCAGTTGGGTGGAGCGGAAGACCCAGTACTTC.

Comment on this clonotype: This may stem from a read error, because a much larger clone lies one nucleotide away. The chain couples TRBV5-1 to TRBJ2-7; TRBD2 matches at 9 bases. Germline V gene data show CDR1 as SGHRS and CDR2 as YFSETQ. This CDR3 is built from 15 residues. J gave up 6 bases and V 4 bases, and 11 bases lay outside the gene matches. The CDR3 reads CASSRLAGVPCEQYF. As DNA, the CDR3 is TGCGCCAGCAGCCGTTTAGCGGGAGTCCCCTGCGAGCAGTACTTC.

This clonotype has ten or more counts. The CDR3 nucleotides are TGCAGTGCAGAGACGACTAGCGTAACGCAGTATTTT. Protein sequence: CSAETTSVTQYF. The genes are TRBV20-1 and TRBJ2-3; TRBD2 matches at 8 bases. CDR3 length equals 12 residues. Germline V gene sequence: CDR1 DFQATT, CDR2 SNEGSKA (reference sequence). Trimming removed 6 bases from V and 9 bases from J; junction bases left unmatched: 8.

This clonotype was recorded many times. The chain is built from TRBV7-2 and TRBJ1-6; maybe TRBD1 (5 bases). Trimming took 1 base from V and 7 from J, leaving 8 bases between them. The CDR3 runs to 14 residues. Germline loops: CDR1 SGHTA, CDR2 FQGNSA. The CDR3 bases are TGTGCCAGCAGCTTAGATGCAGGGAATTCACCCCTCCACTTT. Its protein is CASSLDAGNSPLHF.

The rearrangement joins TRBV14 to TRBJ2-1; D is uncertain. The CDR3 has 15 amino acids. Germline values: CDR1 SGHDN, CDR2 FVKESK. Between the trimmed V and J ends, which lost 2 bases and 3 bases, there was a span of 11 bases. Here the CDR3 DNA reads TGTGCCAGCAGCCAACTAGGCGGTATCTACAATGAGCAGTTCTTC. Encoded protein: CASSQLGGIYNEQFF.